This record covers a single T cell receptor (beta chain). Its target is not known. This sample is drawn from a study of T cells after posttransplantation cyclophosphamide. Study-level results: Later blood repertoires were often dominated by clones from the donor CD8+ memory compartment. After PTCy, TRB diversity resembled that of CNI/methotrexate controls. Skin or GI-infiltrating T cells shared few TRB sequences with blood.

Controls had myeloablative marrow grafts with methotrexate and calcineurin inhibitor, sampled at 1 year. V was cut by 0 bases and J by 1 base, with 4 bases left in between. The CDR3 runs to 14 residues. Germline CDR1 and CDR2: WNHNN and SYGVQD (reference sequence). The assay was immunoSEQ multiplex PCR, and TCRdb's table has in-frame clones only and misses some. The table lists 17,000 or so clones, around 85% of them singletons. The rearrangement uses TRBV10-1 and TRBJ2-4; D is unclear. This receptor was taken from a female patient aged 18-30 years who received an allogeneic stem cell transplant from an unrelated donor, was CMV-positive, and had acute and chronic GVHD. Some of the T cells may derive from the graft donor. The input for sequencing was PBMCs, taken after allogeneic stem cell transplant with calcineurin inhibitor and methotrexate. This chain's CDR3 is CASSESRAKNIQYF. The CDR3 DNA is TGCGCCAGCAGTGAGTCGAGGGCCAAAAACATTCAGTACTTC.